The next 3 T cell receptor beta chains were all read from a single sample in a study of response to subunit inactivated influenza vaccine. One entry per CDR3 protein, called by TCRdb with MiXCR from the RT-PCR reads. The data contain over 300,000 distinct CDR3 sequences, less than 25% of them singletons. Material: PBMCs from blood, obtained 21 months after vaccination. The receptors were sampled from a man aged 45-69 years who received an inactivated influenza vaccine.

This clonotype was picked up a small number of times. The DNA for the CDR3 is TGTGCCAGCAGGCGCCGGACAGGGGCGGGAGAAAAACTGTTTTTT. Its protein is CASRRRTGAGEKLFF. The V and J genes are TRBV2 and TRBJ1-4; TRBD1 matches at 9 bases. Germline V CDR1 and CDR2: SNHLY, FYNNEI. With 6 bases clipped from V and 8 bases from J, the junction kept 10 bases outside the gene matches. The CDR3 is 15 amino acids.

CDR3 sequence reads: CASSTHGRLQGTNYGYTF. The DNA of the CDR3 is TGTGCCAGCAGTACCCACGGAAGACTACAGGGGACAAACTATGGCTACACCTTC. The gene calls are TRBV12-3 or TRBV12-4 and TRBJ1-2; 7 nucleotides line up with TRBD1. Germline trimming cut 5 bases from V and 2 bases from J; bases unmatched to any gene: 17. This CDR3 is built from 18 residues.

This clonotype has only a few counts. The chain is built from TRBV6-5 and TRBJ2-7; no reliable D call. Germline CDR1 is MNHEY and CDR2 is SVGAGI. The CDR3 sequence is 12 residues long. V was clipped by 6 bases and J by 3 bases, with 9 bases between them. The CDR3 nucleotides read TGTGCCAGCAGATTCGGTCTCTACGAGCAGTACTTC. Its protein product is CASRFGLYEQYF.